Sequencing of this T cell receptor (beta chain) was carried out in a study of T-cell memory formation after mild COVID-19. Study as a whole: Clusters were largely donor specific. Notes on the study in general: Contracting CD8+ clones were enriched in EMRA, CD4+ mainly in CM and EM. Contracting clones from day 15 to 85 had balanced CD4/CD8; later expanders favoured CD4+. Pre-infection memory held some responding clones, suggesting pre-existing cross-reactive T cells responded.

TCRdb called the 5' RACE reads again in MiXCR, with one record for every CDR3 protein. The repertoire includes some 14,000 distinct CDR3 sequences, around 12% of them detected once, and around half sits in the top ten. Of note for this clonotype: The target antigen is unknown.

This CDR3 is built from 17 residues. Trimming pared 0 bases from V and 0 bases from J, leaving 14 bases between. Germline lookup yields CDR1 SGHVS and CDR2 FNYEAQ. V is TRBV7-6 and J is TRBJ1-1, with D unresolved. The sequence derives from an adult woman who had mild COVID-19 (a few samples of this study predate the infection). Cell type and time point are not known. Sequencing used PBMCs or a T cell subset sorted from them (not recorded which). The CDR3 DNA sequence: TGTGCCAGCAGCTTAGCGGTTGGAGAGCTTCTGAACACTGAAGCTTTCTTT. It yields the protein CASSLAVGELLNTEAFF.